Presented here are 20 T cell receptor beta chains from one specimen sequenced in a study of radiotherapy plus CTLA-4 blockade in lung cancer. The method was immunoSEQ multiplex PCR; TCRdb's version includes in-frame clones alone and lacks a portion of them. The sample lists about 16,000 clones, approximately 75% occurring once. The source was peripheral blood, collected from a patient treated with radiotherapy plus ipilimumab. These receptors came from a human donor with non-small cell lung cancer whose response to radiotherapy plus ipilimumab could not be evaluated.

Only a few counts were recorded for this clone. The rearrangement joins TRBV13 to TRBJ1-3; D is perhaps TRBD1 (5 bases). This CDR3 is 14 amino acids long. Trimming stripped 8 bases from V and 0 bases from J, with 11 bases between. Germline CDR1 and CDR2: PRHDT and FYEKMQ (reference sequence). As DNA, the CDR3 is TGTGCCAGCTCCCCGGGGGTCTCTGGAAACACCATATATTTT. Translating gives CASSPGVSGNTIYF.

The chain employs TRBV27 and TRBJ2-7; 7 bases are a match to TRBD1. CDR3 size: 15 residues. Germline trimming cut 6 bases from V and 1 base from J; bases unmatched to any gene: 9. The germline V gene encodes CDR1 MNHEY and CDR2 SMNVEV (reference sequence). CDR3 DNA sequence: TGTGCCAGCAGCCCCAGACAGGGTTTATCCTACGAGCAGTACGTC. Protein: CASSPRQGLSYEQYV.

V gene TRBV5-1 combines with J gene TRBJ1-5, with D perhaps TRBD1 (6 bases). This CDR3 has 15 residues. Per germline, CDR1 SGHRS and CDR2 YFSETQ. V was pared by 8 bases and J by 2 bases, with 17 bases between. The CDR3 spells CARMDTGRGNQPQHF. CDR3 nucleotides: TGCGCCAGGATGGATACAGGGAGGGGCAATCAGCCCCAGCATTTT.

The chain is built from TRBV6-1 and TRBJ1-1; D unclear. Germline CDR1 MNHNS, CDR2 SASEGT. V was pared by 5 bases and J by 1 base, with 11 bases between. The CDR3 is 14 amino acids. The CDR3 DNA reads TGTGCCAGCAGTACCGACATATCGAACACTGAAGCTTTCTTT. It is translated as CASSTDISNTEAFF.

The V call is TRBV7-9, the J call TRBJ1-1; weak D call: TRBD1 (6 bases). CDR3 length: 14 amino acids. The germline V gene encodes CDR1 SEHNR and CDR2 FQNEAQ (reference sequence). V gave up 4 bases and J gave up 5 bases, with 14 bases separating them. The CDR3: CASSWDTPGTEAFF. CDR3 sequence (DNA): TGTGCCAGCAGCTGGGACACCCCCGGGACTGAAGCTTTCTTT.

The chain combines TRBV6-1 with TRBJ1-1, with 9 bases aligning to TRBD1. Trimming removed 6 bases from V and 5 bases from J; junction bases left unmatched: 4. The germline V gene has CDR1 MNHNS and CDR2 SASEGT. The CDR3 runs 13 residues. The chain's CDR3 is CASRTGGVTEAFF. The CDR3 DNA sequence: TGTGCCAGCAGAACAGGGGGCGTGACTGAAGCTTTCTTT.

CDR3 DNA: TGTGCCAGCAGCTTTGAGCGGGGGCATACGCAGTATTTT. This encodes CASSFERGHTQYF. The chain links TRBV7-2 to TRBJ2-3, with 8 nucleotides matching TRBD2. Germline values: CDR1 SGHTA, CDR2 FQGNSA. J lost 7 bases, V lost 3 bases, and 3 bases had no gene match. The CDR3 is 13 residues long.

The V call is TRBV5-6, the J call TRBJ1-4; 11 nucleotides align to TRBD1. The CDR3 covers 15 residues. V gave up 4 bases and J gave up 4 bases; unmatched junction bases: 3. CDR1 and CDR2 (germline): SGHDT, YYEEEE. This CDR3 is CASSLGTGGNEKLFF. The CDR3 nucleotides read TGTGCCAGCAGCCTGGGGACAGGGGGTAATGAAAAACTGTTTTTT.

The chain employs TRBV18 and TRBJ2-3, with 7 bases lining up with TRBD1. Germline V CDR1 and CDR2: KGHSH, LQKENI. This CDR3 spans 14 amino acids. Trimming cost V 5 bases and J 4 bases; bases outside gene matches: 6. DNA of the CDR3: TGTGCCAGCTCAACAGGGGTGTCAGCAGATACGCAGTATTTT. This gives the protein CASSTGVSADTQYF.

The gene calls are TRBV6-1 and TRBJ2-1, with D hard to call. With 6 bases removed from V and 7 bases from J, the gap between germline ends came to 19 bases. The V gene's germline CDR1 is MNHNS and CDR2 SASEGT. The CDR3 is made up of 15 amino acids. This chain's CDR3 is CASSHDAQVPNEQFF. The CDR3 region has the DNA TGTGCCAGCAGCCATGACGCGCAGGTACCAAATGAGCAGTTCTTC.

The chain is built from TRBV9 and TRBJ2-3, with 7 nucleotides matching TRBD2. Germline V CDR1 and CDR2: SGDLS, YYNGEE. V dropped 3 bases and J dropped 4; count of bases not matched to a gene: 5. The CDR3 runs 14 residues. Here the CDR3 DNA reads TGTGCCAGCAGCGGGACTAGTTTATCAGATACGCAGTATTTT. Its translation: CASSGTSLSDTQYF.

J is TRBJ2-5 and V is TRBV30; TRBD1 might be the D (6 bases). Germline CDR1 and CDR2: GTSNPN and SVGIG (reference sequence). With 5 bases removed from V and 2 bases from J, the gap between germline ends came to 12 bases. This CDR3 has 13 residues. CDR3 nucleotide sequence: TGTGCCTGGGGAACGGGACAACAAGAGACCCAGTACTTC. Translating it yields CAWGTGQQETQYF.

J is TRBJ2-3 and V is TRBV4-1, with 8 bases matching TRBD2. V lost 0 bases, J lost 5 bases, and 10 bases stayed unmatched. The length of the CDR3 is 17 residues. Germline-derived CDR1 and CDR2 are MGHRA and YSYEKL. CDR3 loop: CASSQDGTGGPQDTQYF. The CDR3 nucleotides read TGCGCCAGCAGCCAAGATGGGACGGGGGGGCCTCAAGATACGCAGTATTTT.

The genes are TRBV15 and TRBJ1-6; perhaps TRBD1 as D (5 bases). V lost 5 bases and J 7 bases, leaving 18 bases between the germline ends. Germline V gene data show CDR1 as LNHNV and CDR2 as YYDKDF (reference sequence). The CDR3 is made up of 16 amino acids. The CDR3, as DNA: TGTGCCACCAGCGCATACCGGGACTTAGGAAATTCACCCCTCCACTTT. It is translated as CATSAYRDLGNSPLHF.

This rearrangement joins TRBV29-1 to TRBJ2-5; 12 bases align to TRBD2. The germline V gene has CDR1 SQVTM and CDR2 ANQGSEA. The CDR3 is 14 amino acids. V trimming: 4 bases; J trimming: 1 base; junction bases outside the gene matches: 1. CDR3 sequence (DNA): TGCAGCGTTGGGACTAGCGGGATCCAAGAGACCCAGTACTTC. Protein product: CSVGTSGIQETQYF.

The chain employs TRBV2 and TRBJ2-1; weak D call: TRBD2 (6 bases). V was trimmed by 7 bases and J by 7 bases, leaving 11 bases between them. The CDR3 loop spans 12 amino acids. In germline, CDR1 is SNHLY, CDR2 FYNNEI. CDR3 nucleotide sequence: TGTGCCAGCAATAGCGGTTTAAATGAGCAGTTCTTC. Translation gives CASNSGLNEQFF.

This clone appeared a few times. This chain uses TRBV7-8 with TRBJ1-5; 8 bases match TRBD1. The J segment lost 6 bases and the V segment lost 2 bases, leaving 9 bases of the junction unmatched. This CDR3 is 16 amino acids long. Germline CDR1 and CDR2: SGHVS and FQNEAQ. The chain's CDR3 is CASSLLGAGTGQPQHF. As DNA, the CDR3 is TGTGCCAGCAGCTTACTCGGCGCAGGGACAGGTCAGCCCCAGCATTTT.

CDR3: CAGQGGGRNTEAFF. The CDR3 DNA reads TGTGCCGGTCAAGGGGGGGGCAGGAACACTGAAGCTTTCTTT. V usage is TRBV30 and J usage is TRBJ1-1, with D perhaps matching TRBD1 (6 bases). This CDR3 region has 14 residues. Germline V CDR1 and CDR2: GTSNPN, SVGIG (reference sequence). Deletions cut 8 bases from V and 1 base from J, with 17 bases between.

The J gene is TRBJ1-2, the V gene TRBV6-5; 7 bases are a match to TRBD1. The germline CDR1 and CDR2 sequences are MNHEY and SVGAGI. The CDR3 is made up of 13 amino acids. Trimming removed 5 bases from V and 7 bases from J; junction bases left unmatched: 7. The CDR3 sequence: CASSRTRQGGYTF. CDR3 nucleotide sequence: TGTGCCAGCAGTCGAACCCGACAGGGTGGCTACACCTTC.

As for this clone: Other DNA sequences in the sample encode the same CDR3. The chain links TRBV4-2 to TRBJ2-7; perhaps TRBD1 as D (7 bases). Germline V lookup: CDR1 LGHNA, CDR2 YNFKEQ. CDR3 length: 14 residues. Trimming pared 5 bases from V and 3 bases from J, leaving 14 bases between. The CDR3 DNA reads TGTGCCAGCAGCTTGCGCGGGACAGACTACGAGCAGTACTTC. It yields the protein CASSLRGTDYEQYF.